This TCR beta chain was retrieved from a study of cytomegalovirus exposure and HLA in healthy donors. The length of the CDR3 is 14 residues. The V and J ends lost 5 bases and 4 bases, in that order; junction bases with no gene match: 5. CDR1 is SGHTA and CDR2 is FQGNSA in the germline V gene. Amplification used 60 Vbeta primers and 13 Jbeta primers. The method was immunoSEQ multiplex PCR; TCRdb's version includes in-frame clones alone and lacks a portion of them. This table holds 50,000 or so clones, 82% found once. This chain links TRBV7-2 with TRBJ1-3, with 7 bases that match TRBD1. This sequence was found in a woman aged 18-29 years in good health and CMV-seronegative. The sequenced sample was PBMCs. The CDR3 sequence is CASSRDSRGNTIYF. CDR3 sequence (DNA): TGTGCCAGCAGCCGGGACAGCCGAGGAAACACCATATATTTT. Drawing the rest from reference TRBV7-2 and TRBJ1-3, the complete variable domain is GAGVSQSPSNKVTEKGKDVELRCDPISGHTALYWYRQSLGQGLEFLIYFQGNSAPDKSGLPSDRFSAERTGGSVSTLTIQRTQQEDSAVYLCASSRDSRGNTIYFGEGSWLTVV.